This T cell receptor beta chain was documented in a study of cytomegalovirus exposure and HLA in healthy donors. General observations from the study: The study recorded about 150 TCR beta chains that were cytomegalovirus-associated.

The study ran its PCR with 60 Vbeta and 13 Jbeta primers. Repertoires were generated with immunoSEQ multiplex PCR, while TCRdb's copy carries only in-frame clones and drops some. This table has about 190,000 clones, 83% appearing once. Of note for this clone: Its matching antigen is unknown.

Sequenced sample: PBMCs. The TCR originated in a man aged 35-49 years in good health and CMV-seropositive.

The CDR3 region has the DNA TGTGCCAGCTCACAAGAGACAGGGGGCACGTACGAGCAGTACTTC. Its protein product is CASSQETGGTYEQYF. The V call is TRBV18, the J call TRBJ2-7, with 10 positions matching TRBD1. This CDR3 has 15 amino acids. V lost 4 bases, J lost 4 bases, and 7 bases stayed unmatched. CDR1 and CDR2 from the germline V gene are KGHSH and LQKENI.